Detailed here is one T cell receptor (beta chain). This specimen comes from a study of cytomegalovirus exposure and HLA in healthy donors. Some clones are missing from TCRdb's copy, which holds only in-frame ones; the method was immunoSEQ multiplex PCR. The sample has 190,000 or so clones, around 84% seen once. Germline values: CDR1 SGHTS, CDR2 YDEGEE. The V and J ends lost 3 bases and 0 bases respectively, with 13 bases between them. The CDR3 contains 16 residues. The chain combines TRBV5-8 with TRBJ2-1; D remains ambiguous. Sequencing input: PBMCs. The receptor comes from a woman in her twenties or thirties in good health and CMV-seropositive. DNA for the CDR3: TGTGCCAGCAGCTCGAGCGCAGTGAGCTCCTACAATGAGCAGTTCTTC. Translating it yields CASSSSAVSSYNEQFF.